The rows below give T cell receptor beta chains drawn from one sample of a study of T cells in Graves' hyperthyroidism and ophthalmopathy. In TCRdb, the multiplex PCR reads were re-called with MiXCR into one record per CDR3 protein. The repertoire consists of around 560,000 distinct CDR3 sequences, with approximately 15% occurring once and the leading ten covering under 20%. The material sequenced was blood. The receptors shown here come from a woman under 30 with Graves' hyperthyroidism. Both conserved end residues are part of each CDR3. A D gene is named only where the DNA matches it firmly. Not every row has a clone size; where given, it reads once, few, many or a size class.

j_gene: TRBJ1-5
v_gene: TRBV6-1
abundance: few
d_gene: -
len: 13
CDR3nt: TGTGCCAGCAGTGAAGACGGGCGCTCGCCCCAGCATTTT
CDR3aa: CASSEDGRSPQHF

j_gene: TRBJ1-1
v_gene: TRBV3-1
abundance: few
d_gene: -
len: 14
CDR3nt: TGTGCCAGCAGCCGAATTGAATCCAGACGCGAAGCTTTCTTT
CDR3aa: CASSRIESRREAFF

j_gene: TRBJ1-1
v_gene: TRBV12-3/TRBV12-4
abundance: many
d_gene: TRBD1
len: 17
CDR3nt: TGTGCCAGCAGTCCAAGGACAGGGGGCGTCTTGGCCACTGAAGCTTTCTTT
CDR3aa: CASSPRTGGVLATEAFF

j_gene: TRBJ2-3
v_gene: TRBV7-9
abundance: -
d_gene: -
len: 18
CDR3nt: TGTGCCAGCAGCCAGGTAGGGAGTGGCGGAACTAGATCGGATACGCAGTATTTT
CDR3aa: CASSQVGSGGTRSDTQYF

j_gene: TRBJ2-7
v_gene: TRBV2
abundance: few
d_gene: -
len: 13
CDR3nt: TGTGCCAGCAGAGAGGCCCCCGCGGGGCGGGGGTACTTC
CDR3aa: CASREAPAGRGYF

j_gene: TRBJ2-1
v_gene: TRBV6-5
abundance: -
d_gene: TRBD2
len: 15
CDR3nt: TGTGCCAGCAGCTACGGGGGGGTCGTGGGCAATGAGCAGTTCTTC
CDR3aa: CASSYGGVVGNEQFF

j_gene: TRBJ2-7
v_gene: TRBV2
abundance: few
d_gene: -
len: 15
CDR3nt: TGTGCCAGCAGCGGCCCCCCGGCGGTTACCTACGAGCAGTACTTC
CDR3aa: CASSGPPAVTYEQYF

j_gene: TRBJ1-1
v_gene: TRBV19
abundance: few
d_gene: -
len: 13
CDR3nt: TGTGCCAGTAGTCAGGATTTGGGGCGTGGAGCTTTCTTT
CDR3aa: CASSQDLGRGAFF

j_gene: TRBJ1-3
v_gene: TRBV15
abundance: few
d_gene: -
len: 15
CDR3nt: TGTGCCACCAGCAGAGTCGGGAACTCTGGAAACACCATATATTTT
CDR3aa: CATSRVGNSGNTIYF

j_gene: TRBJ1-1
v_gene: TRBV2
abundance: many
d_gene: -
len: 13
CDR3nt: TGTGCCAGTTTATTCCGGGACTCGAGCTGGGCTTTCTTT
CDR3aa: CASLFRDSSWAFF

j_gene: TRBJ1-1
v_gene: TRBV20-1
abundance: many
d_gene: -
len: 15
CDR3nt: TGCAGTGCTAGTACTTTTAGGGGGTCGGGCACTGAAGCTTTCTTT
CDR3aa: CSASTFRGSGTEAFF

j_gene: TRBJ2-2
v_gene: TRBV9
abundance: -
d_gene: -
len: 18
CDR3nt: TGTGCCAGCAGCGTAGCGAGGGAGGGGGGCTCGAACACCGGGGAGCTGTTTTTT
CDR3aa: CASSVAREGGSNTGELFF

j_gene: TRBJ2-1
v_gene: TRBV3-1
abundance: -
d_gene: -
len: 16
CDR3nt: TGTGCCAGCAGCCCCTGGCTGGGGTTGGGGGACGGTGAGCAGTTCTTC
CDR3aa: CASSPWLGLGDGEQFF

j_gene: TRBJ2-7
v_gene: TRBV20-1
abundance: many
d_gene: TRBD1
len: 15
CDR3nt: TGCAGTGCAGTTCCTTTGAGGACAGGTACCTACGAGCAGTACTTC
CDR3aa: CSAVPLRTGTYEQYF

j_gene: TRBJ1-6
v_gene: TRBV19
abundance: -
d_gene: TRBD1
len: 14
CDR3nt: TGTGCCTCAACCTTACAGGGGAGAAATTCACCCCTCCACTTT
CDR3aa: CASTLQGRNSPLHF

j_gene: TRBJ2-7
v_gene: TRBV2
abundance: many
d_gene: -
len: 12
CDR3nt: TGTGCCAGTGTACAGGGAAACCACGAGCAGTACTTC
CDR3aa: CASVQGNHEQYF